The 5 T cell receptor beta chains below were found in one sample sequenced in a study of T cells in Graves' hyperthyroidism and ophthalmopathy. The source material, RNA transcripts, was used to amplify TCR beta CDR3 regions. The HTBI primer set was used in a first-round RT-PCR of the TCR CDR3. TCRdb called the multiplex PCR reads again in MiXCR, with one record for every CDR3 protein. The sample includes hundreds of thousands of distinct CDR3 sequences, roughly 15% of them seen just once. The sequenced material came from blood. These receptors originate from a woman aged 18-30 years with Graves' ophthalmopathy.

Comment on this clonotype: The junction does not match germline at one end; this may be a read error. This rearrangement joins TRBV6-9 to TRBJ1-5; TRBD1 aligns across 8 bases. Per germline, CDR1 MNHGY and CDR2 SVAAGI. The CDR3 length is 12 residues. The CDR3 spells CASSYRTGPRHF. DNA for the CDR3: TGTGCCAGCAGTTACCGGACAGGGCCCCGGCATTTT.

The CDR3 protein is CASTGAGNTEAFF. The CDR3 region has the DNA TGTGCCAGCACGGGGGCAGGGAACACTGAAGCTTTCTTT. The rearrangement joins TRBV13 to TRBJ1-1; weak D call: TRBD1 (6 bases). The germline V and J ends were trimmed by 7 bases and 1 base, with 10 bases remaining between them. The germline gives CDR1 PRHDT, CDR2 FYEKMQ (reference sequence). This CDR3 contains 13 residues. Supplemented by reference TRBV13 and TRBJ1-1, the full variable domain reads AAGVIQSPRHLIKEKRETATLKCYPIPRHDTVYWYQQGPGQDPQFLISFYEKMQSDKGSIPDRFSAQQFSDYHSELNMSSLELGDSALYFCASTGAGNTEAFFGQGTRLTVV.

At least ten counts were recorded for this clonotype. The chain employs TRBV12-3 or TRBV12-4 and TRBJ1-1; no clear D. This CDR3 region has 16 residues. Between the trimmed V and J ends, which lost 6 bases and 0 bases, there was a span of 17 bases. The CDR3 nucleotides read TGTGCCAGCAGCTCTTCAAGGGCAGGTTTGAACACTGAAGCTTTCTTT. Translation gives CASSSSRAGLNTEAFF.

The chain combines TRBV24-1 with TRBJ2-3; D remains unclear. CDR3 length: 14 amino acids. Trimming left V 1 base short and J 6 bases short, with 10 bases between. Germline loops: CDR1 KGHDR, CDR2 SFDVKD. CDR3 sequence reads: CATSDFTRSDTQYF. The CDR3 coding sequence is TGTGCCACCAGTGATTTCACAAGGTCGGATACGCAGTATTTT.

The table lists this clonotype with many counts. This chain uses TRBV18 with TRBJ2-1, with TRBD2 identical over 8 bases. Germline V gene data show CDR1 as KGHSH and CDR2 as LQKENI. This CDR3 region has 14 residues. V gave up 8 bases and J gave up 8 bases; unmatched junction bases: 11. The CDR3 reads CASRPGGAKDEQFF. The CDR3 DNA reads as TGTGCCAGCCGACCCGGGGGGGCTAAGGATGAGCAGTTCTTC.